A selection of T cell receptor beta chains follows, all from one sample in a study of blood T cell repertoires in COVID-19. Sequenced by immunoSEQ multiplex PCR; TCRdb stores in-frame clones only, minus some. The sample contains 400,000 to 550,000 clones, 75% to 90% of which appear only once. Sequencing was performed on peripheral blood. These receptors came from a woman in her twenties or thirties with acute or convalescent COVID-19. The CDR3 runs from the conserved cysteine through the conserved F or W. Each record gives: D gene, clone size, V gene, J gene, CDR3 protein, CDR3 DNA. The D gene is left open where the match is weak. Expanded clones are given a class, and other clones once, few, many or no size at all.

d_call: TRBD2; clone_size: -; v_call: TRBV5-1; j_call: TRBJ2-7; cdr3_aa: CASSFTSGVPSYEQYF; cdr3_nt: TGCGCCAGCAGCTTCACTAGCGGGGTCCCTTCCTACGAGCAGTACTTC
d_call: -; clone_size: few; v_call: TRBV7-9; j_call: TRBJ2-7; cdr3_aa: CASSPPIGASYEQYF; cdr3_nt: TGTGCCAGCAGCCCCCCAATAGGAGCGTCCTACGAGCAGTACTTC
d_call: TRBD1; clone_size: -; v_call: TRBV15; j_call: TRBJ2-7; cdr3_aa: CATSSDRVHEQYF; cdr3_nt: TGTGCCACCAGCAGCGACAGGGTTCACGAGCAGTACTTC
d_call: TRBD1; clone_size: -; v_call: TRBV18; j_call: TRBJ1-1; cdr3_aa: CASSPPEGANTEAFF; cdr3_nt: TGTGCCAGCTCACCACCGGAGGGGGCGAACACTGAAGCTTTCTTT
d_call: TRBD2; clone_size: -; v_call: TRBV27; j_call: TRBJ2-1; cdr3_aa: CASSPRTSGAPYNEQFF; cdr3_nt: TGTGCCAGCAGTCCTCGGACTAGCGGGGCACCCTACAATGAGCAGTTCTTC
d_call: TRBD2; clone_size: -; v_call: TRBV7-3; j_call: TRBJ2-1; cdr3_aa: CASSLGVAGNNEQFF; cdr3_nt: TGTGCCAGCAGCTTAGGGGTAGCGGGGAACAATGAGCAGTTCTTC
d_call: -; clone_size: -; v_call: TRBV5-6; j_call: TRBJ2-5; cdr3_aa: CASSLAEATSLETQYF; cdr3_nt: TGTGCCAGCAGCTTGGCCGAGGCGACCTCTCTTGAGACCCAGTACTTC
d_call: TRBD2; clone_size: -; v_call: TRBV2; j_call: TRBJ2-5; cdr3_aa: CASREGLSGATQYF; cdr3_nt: TGTGCCAGCAGGGAGGGACTAAGTGGTGCGACCCAGTACTTC
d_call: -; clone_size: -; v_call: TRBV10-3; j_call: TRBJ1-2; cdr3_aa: CAIYGAGIQGDYGYTF; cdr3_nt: TGTGCCATATATGGGGCAGGGATACAGGGTGACTATGGCTACACCTTC
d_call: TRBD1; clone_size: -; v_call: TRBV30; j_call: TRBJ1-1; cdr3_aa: CAWSVGWTGDLNTEAFF; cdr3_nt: TGTGCCTGGAGTGTCGGTTGGACAGGGGACCTGAACACTGAAGCTTTCTTT
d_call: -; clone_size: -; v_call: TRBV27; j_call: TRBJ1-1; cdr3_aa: CASSLGGWNTEAFF; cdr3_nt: TGTGCCAGCAGCCTAGGGGGTTGGAACACTGAAGCTTTCTTT
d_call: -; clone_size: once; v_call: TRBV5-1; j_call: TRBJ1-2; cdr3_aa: CASSLESRQGGYTF; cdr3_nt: TGCGCCAGCAGCTTGGAATCTAGGCAGGGAGGCTACACCTTC
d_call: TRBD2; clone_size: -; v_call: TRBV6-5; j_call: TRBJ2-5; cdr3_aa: CASSYDAGGGTQYF; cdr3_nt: TGTGCCAGCAGTTACGATGCGGGGGGAGGGACCCAGTACTTC
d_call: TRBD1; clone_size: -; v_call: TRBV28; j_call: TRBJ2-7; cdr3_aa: CASSLDRDSGYEQYF; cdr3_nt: TGTGCCAGCAGTTTAGATAGGGACAGTGGGTACGAGCAGTACTTC
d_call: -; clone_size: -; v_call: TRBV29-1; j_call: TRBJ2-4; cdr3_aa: CSVRDRSTAKNIQYF; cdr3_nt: TGCAGCGTCCGAGACAGGTCAACAGCCAAAAACATTCAGTACTTC
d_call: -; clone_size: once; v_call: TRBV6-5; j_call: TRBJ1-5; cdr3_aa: CASSSQGNQPQHF; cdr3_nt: TGTGCCAGCAGTTCACAGGGAAATCAGCCCCAGCATTTT
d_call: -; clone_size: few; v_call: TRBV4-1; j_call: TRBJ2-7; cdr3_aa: CASSQTGLRTNEQYF; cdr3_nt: TGCGCCAGCAGCCAAACAGGGTTAAGAACAAACGAGCAGTACTTC
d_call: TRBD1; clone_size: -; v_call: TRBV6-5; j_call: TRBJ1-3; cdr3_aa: CASTGTGVGNTIYF; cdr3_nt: TGTGCCAGCACAGGAACAGGGGTAGGAAACACCATATATTTT
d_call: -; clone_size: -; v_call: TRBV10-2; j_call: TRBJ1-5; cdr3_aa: CASSSGDSNQPQHF; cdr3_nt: TGCGCCAGCAGCTCAGGGGATAGCAATCAGCCCCAGCATTTT
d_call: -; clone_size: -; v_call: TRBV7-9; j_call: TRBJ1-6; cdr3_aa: CASSLNGVDNSPLHF; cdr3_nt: TGTGCCAGCAGCTTAAACGGGGTGGATAATTCACCCCTCCACTTT
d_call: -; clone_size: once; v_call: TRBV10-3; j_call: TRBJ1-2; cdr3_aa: CAITISVRGGYTF; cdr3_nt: TGTGCCATAACTATCTCGGTTCGGGGTGGCTACACCTTC
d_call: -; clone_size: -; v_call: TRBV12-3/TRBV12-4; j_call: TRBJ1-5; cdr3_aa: CASSFGRDQPQHF; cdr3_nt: TGTGCCAGCAGTTTCGGGCGGGACCAGCCCCAGCATTTT
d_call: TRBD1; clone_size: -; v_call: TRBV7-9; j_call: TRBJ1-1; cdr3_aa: CASSFGGGRNTEAFF; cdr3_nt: TGTGCCAGCAGCTTTGGAGGGGGCCGAAACACTGAAGCTTTCTTT
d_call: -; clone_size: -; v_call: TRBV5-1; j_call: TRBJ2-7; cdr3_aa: CASSPRTGSSYEQYF; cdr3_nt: TGCGCCAGCAGCCCCCGGACTGGAAGCTCCTACGAGCAGTACTTC